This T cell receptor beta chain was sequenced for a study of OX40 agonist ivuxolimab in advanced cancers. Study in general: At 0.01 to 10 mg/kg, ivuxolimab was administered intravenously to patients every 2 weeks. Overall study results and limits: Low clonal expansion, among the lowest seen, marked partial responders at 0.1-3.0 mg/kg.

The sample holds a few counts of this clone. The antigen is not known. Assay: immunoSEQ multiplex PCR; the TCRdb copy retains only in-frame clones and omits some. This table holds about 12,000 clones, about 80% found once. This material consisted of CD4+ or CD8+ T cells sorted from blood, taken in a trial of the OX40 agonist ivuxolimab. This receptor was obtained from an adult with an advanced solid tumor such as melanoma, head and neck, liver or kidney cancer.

CDR3: CASSQYPGPDTQYF. CDR3 in DNA: TGCGCCAGCAGCCAGTACCCGGGGCCAGATACGCAGTATTTT. The V call is TRBV4-1, the J call TRBJ2-3; D tentatively fits TRBD1 or TRBD2 (5 bases each). CDR3 length equals 14 residues. In germline, CDR1 is MGHRA, CDR2 YSYEKL. V lost 3 bases and J lost 4, with 11 bases in between.